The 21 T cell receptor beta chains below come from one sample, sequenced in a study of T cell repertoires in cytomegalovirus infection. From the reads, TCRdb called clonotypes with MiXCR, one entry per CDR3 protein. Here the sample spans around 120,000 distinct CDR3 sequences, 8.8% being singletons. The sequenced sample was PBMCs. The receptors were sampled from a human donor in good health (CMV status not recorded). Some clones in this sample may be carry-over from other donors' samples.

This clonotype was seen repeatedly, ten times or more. This CDR3 is CASSRQGYYNEQFF. The CDR3 bases are TGTGCCAGCAGTCGACAGGGTTACTACAATGAGCAGTTCTTC. J is TRBJ2-1 and V is TRBV6-5, with 7 bases that match TRBD1. Germline trimming cut 5 bases from V and 3 bases from J; bases unmatched to any gene: 4. The V gene's germline CDR1 is MNHEY and CDR2 SVGAGI. The CDR3 totals 14 residues.

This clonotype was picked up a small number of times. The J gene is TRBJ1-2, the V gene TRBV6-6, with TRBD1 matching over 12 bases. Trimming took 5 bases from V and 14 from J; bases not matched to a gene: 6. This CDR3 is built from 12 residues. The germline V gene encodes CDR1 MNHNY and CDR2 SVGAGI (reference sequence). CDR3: CASSRDRGPSTF. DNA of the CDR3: TGTGCCAGCAGTAGGGACAGGGGGCCCTCTACCTTC.

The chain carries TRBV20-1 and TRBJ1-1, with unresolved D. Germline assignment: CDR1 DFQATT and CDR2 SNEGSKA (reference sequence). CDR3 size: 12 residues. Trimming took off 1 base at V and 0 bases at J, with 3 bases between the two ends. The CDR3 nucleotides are TGCAGTGCTAGAGTTGTGAACACTGAAGCTTTCTTT. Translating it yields CSARVVNTEAFF.

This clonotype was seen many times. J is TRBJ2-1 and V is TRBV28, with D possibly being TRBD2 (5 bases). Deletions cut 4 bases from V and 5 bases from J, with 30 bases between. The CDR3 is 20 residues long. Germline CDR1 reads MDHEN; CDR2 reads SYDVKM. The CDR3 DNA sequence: TGTGCCAGCAGTTCCCTCGGGGAGATCGGTTCATACACACCAGACAATGAGCAGTTCTTC. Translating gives CASSSLGEIGSYTPDNEQFF.

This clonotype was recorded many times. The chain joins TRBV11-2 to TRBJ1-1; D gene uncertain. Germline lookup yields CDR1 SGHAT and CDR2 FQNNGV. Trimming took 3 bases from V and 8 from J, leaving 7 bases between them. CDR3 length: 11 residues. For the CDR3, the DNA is TGTGCCAGCAGCTTGACGCTCGAAGCTTTCTTT. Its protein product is CASSLTLEAFF.

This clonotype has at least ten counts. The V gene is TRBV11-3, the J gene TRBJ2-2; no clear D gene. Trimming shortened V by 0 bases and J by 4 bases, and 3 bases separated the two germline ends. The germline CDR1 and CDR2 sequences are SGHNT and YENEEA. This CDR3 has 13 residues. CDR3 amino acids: CASSLDSTGELFF. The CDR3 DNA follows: TGTGCCAGCAGCTTAGACTCCACCGGGGAGCTGTTTTTT. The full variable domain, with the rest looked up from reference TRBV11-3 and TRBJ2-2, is EAGVVQSPRYKIIEKKQPVAFWCNPISGHNTLYWYLQNLGQGPELLIRYENEEAVDDSQLPKDRFSAERLKGVDSTLKIQPAELGDSAVYLCASSLDSTGELFFGEGSRLTVL.

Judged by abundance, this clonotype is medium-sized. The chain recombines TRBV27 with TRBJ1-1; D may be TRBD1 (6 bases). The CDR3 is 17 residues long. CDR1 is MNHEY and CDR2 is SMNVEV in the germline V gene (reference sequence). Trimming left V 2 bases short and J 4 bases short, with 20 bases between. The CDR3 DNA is TGTGCCAGCAGTTTAGGGCCATGGGGGGGCTCTGGCACTGAAGCTTTCTTT. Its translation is CASSLGPWGGSGTEAFF.

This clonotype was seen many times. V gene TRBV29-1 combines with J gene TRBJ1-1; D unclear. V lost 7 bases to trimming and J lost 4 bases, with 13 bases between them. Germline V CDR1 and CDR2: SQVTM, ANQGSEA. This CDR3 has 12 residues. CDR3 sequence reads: CSGIGWGTEAFF. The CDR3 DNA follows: TGCAGCGGTATAGGTTGGGGCACTGAAGCTTTCTTT.

CDR3 DNA: TGTGCCAGCAGCGGCCTACCCGGGACAGGGGGAAGCACAGATACGCAGTATTTT. It encodes CASSGLPGTGGSTDTQYF. The chain uses TRBV9 and TRBJ2-3, with TRBD1 matching 11 bases. CDR1 and CDR2 (germline): SGDLS, YYNGEE. V was pared by 3 bases and J by 0 bases, with 9 bases of the junction left unmatched. The length of the CDR3 is 18 residues.

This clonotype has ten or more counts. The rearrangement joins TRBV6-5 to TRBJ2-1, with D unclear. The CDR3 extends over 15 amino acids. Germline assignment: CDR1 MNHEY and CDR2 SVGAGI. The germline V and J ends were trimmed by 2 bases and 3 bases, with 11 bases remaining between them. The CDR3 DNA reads TGTGCCAGCAGTTACAAACAAGGAGTCTACAATGAGCAGTTCTTC. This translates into CASSYKQGVYNEQFF.

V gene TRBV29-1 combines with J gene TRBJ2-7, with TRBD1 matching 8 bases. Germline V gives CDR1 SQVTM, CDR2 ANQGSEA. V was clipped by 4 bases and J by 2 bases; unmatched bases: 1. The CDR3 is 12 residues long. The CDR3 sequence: CSVGTGTYEQYF. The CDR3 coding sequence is TGCAGCGTTGGGACAGGGACCTACGAGCAGTACTTC.

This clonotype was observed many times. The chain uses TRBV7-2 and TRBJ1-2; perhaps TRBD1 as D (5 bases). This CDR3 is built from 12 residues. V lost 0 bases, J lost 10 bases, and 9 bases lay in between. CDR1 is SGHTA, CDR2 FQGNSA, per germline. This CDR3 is CASSLAQGHYTF. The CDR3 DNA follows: TGTGCCAGCAGCTTAGCTCAGGGCCACTACACCTTC.

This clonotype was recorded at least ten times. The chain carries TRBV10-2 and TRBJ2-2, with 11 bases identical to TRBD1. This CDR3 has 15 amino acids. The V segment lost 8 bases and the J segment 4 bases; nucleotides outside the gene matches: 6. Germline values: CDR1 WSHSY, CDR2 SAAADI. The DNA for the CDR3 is TGCGCCAGCTTGGGGACAGGGGGTATCACCGGGGAGCTGTTTTTT. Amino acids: CASLGTGGITGELFF.

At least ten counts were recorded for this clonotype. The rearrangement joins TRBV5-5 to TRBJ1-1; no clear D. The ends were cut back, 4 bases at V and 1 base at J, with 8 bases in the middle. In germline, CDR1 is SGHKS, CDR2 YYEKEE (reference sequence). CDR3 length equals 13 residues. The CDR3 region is CASSGSANTEAFF. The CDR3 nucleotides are TGTGCCAGCAGCGGGTCAGCGAACACTGAAGCTTTCTTT.

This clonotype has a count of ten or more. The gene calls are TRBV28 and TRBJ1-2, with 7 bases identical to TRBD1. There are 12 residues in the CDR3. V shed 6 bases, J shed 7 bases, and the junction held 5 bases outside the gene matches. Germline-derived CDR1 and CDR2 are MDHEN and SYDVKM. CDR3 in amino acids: CASSPGGGGYTF. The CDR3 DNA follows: TGTGCCAGCAGCCCAGGGGGGGGTGGCTACACCTTC.

The CDR3 sequence: CASSEGVQGPNQPQHF. CDR3 nucleotides: TGTGCCAGCAGTGAAGGGGTCCAGGGGCCCAATCAGCCCCAGCATTTT. V usage is TRBV2 and J usage is TRBJ1-5, with TRBD1 as a possible D gene (6 bases). The CDR3 is made up of 16 amino acids. V lost 1 base, J lost 3 bases, and 13 bases lay in between. Germline V gives CDR1 SNHLY, CDR2 FYNNEI. The variable domain in full, completed from reference TRBV2 and TRBJ1-5, reads EPEVTQTPSHQVTQMGQEVILRCVPISNHLYFYWYRQILGQKVEFLVSFYNNEISEKSEIFDDQFSVERPDGSNFTLKIRSTKLEDSAMYFCASSEGVQGPNQPQHFGDGTRLSIL.

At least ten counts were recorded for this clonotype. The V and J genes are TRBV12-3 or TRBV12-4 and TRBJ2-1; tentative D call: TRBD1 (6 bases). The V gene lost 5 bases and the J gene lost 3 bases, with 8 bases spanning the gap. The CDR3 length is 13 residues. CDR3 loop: CASSKDSYNEQFF. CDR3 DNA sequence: TGTGCCAGCAGTAAGGACAGCTACAATGAGCAGTTCTTC.

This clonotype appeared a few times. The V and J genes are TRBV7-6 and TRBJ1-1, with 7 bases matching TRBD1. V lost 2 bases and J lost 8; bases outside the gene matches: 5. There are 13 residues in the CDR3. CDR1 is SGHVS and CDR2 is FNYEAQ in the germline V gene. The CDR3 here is CASSLSQGGEAFF. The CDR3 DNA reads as TGTGCCAGCAGCTTATCCCAGGGGGGAGAAGCTTTCTTT.

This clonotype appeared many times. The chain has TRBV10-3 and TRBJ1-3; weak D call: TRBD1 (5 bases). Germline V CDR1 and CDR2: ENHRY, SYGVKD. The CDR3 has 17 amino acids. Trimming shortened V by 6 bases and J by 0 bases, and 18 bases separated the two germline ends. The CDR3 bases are TGTGCCATCAGGAGTTTCCGAGACAGCGACTCTGGAAACACCATATATTTT. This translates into CAIRSFRDSDSGNTIYF.

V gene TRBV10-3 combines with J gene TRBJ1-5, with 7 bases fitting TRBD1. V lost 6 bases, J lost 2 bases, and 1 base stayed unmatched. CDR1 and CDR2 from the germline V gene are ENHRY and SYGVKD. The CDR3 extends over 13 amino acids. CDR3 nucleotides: TGTGCCATCAGGGGGACAGGCAATCAGCCCCAGCATTTT. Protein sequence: CAIRGTGNQPQHF.

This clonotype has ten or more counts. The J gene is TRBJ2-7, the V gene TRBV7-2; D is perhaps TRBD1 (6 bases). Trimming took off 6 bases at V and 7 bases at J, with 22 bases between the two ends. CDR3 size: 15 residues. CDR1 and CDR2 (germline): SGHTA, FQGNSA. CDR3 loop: CASRPSGSAQGEQYF. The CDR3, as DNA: TGTGCCAGCAGACCTAGTGGCAGCGCCCAGGGGGAGCAGTACTTC. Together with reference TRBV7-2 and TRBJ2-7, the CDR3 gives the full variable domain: GAGVSQSPSNKVTEKGKDVELRCDPISGHTALYWYRQSLGQGLEFLIYFQGNSAPDKSGLPSDRFSAERTGGSVSTLTIQRTQQEDSAVYLCASRPSGSAQGEQYFGPGTRLTVT.